This entry concerns a single TCR beta chain. The antigen remains undetermined. TCRdb's copy holds only in-frame clones and misses some; the assay was immunoSEQ multiplex PCR. The table lists millions of clones, around 96% of them singletons, with 0.85% to 1.2% in the top ten. The sample originates from a study of shared clonotypes between healthy human individuals. Study observations and caveats: Clonotype sharing among donors likely depends on sequencing depth. The sharing of roughly 5% of naive CD4 clonotypes was seen across a handful of donors. Sorted-subset samples were not fully sequenced, rarefaction indicated.

The CDR3 consists of 18 residues. CDR1 and CDR2 from the germline V gene are SNHLY and FYNNEI. The V and J ends lost 2 bases and 2 bases respectively, with 18 bases between them. In the naive CD8 group, cells lacked CD45RO and were positively selected for CCR7, so terminally differentiated effector memory CD45RA+ cells were left out. Sequencing used naive CD8+ T cells sorted from blood. The TCR originated in a man between 18 and 29 years old in good health. The rearrangement links TRBV2 to TRBJ2-2; tentative D call: TRBD2 (6 bases). For the CDR3, the DNA is TGTGCCAGCAGTGAATCGGGGGACTCCTATAGTAACACCGGGGAGCTGTTTTTT. It yields the protein CASSESGDSYSNTGELFF.